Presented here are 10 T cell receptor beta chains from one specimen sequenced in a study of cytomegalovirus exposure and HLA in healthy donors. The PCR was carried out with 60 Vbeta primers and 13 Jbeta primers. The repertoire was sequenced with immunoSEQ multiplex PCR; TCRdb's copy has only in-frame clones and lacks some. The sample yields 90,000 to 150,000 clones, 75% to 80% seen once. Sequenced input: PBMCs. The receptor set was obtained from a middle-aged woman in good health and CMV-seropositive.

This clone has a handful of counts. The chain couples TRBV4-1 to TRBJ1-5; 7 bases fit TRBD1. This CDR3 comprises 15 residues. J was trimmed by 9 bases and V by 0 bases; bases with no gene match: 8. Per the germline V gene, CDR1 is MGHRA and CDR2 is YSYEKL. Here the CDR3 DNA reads TGCGCCAGCAGCCAAGATCGGTCAGGGGGTTGGCCCCAGCATTTT. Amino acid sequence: CASSQDRSGGWPQHF.

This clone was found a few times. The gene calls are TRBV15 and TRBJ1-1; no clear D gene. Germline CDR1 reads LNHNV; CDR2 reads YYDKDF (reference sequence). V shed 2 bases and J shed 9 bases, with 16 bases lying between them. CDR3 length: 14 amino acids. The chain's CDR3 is CATSRSAAEQKAFF. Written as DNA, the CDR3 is TGTGCCACCAGCAGATCCGCCGCCGAACAGAAAGCTTTCTTT.

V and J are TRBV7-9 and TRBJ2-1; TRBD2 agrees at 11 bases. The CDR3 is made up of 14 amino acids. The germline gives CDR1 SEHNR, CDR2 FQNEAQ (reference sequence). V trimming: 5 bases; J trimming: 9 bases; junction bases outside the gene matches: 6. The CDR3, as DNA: TGTGCCAGCAGCCAAGGGACTAGCGGATCTGAGCAGTTCTTC. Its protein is CASSQGTSGSEQFF.

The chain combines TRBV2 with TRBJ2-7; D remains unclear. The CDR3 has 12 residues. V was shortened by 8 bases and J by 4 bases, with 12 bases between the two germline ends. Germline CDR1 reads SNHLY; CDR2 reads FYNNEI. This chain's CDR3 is CASSFTGYEQYF. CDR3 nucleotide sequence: TGTGCCAGCTCCTTCACCGGGTACGAGCAGTACTTC.

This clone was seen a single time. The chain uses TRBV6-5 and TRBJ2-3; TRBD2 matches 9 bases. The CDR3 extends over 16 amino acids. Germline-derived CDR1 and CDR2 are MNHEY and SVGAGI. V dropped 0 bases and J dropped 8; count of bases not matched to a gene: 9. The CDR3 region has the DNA TGTGCCAGCAGTTACTCAGGCGGGGGGGCAATGGGTACGCAGTATTTT. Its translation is CASSYSGGGAMGTQYF.

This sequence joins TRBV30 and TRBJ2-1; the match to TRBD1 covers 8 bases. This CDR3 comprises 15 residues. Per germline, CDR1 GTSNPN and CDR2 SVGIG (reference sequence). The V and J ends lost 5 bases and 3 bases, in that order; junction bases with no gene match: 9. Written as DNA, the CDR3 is TGTGCCTGGTTCCGAACAGGGGGGCTCTACAATGAGCAGTTCTTC. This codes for CAWFRTGGLYNEQFF.

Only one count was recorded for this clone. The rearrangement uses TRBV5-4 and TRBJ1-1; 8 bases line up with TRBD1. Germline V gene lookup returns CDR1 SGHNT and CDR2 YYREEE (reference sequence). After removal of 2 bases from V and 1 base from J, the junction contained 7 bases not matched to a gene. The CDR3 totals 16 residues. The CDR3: CASSFQGATPNTEAFF. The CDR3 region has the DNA TGTGCCAGCAGCTTCCAGGGGGCGACCCCGAACACTGAAGCTTTCTTT.

CDR3 coding DNA: TGTGCCAGCAGCCGGGACACCCGGAGGGAGCAGTACTTC. Translated, it gives CASSRDTRREQYF. The chain is built from TRBV6-5 and TRBJ2-7; weak D call: TRBD1 (6 bases). V lost 6 bases to trimming and J lost 7 bases, with 16 bases between them. This CDR3 comprises 13 residues. Germline V gene sequence: CDR1 MNHEY, CDR2 SVGAGI.

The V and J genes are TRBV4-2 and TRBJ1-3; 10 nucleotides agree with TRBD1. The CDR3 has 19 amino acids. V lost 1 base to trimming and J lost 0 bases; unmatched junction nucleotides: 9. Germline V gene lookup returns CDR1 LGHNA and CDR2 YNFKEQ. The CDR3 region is CASSQARDRGVSSGNTIYF. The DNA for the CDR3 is TGTGCCAGCAGCCAAGCCCGGGACAGGGGCGTCAGCTCTGGAAACACCATATATTTT.

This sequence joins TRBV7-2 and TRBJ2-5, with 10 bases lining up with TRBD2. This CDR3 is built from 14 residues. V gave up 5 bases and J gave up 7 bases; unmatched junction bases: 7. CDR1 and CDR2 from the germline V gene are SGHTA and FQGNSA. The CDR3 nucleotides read TGTGCCAGCAGCCCCGGACTAGCGGAGGGGACCCAGTACTTC. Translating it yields CASSPGLAEGTQYF.